These 32 T cell receptor beta chains share one sample of origin, sequenced in a study of blood T cell repertoires in COVID-19. Only in-frame clones appear in the TCRdb table, and some are missing; sequencing was by immunoSEQ multiplex PCR. The table has around 200,000 clones, 70% to 90% seen once. The specimen was peripheral blood. The receptors derive from a human donor with active or convalescent COVID-19. The donor label of this sample is uncertain.

The rearrangement uses TRBV5-5 and TRBJ1-2; D is perhaps TRBD1 (5 bases). V was shortened by 2 bases and J by 2 bases, with 10 bases between the two germline ends. This CDR3 comprises 14 residues. Germline V gene sequence: CDR1 SGHKS, CDR2 YYEKEE (reference sequence). DNA for the CDR3: TGTGCCAGCAGCTTCGGAGACAGAAACTATGGCTACACCTTC. Translating gives CASSFGDRNYGYTF.

The J gene is TRBJ1-5, the V gene TRBV5-1; no clear D. Germline V gene lookup returns CDR1 SGHRS and CDR2 YFSETQ. The CDR3 consists of 15 residues. V shed 0 bases and J shed 3 bases, with 10 bases lying between them. This CDR3 is CASSLGGTHNQPQHF. In nucleotides, the CDR3 is TGCGCCAGCAGCTTGGGCGGCACCCACAATCAGCCCCAGCATTTT.

The chain couples TRBV6-2 or TRBV6-3 to TRBJ2-7; D may be TRBD1 (6 bases). With 4 bases removed from V and 2 bases from J, the gap between germline ends came to 15 bases. There are 15 residues in the CDR3. Germline V CDR1 and CDR2: MNHEY, SVGEGT. CDR3 DNA: TGTGCCAGCAGTTTCGCACAGGGACAAGCCTACGAGCAGTACTTC. Amino acids: CASSFAQGQAYEQYF.

The chain joins TRBV7-9 to TRBJ2-7, with D tentatively TRBD2 (6 bases). CDR1 SEHNR and CDR2 FQNEAQ come from the germline V gene (reference sequence). V was trimmed by 4 bases and J by 0 bases, leaving 13 bases between them. The CDR3 is made up of 15 amino acids. CDR3 sequence reads: CASSWMAGLSYEQYF. CDR3 nucleotide sequence: TGTGCCAGCAGCTGGATGGCGGGACTCTCCTACGAGCAGTACTTC.

This clone was counted at least ten times. The chain has TRBV5-1 and TRBJ2-5; D may be TRBD1 (6 bases). The germline CDR1 and CDR2 sequences are SGHRS and YFSETQ. The V gene lost 4 bases and the J gene lost 4 bases, with 11 bases spanning the gap. The length of the CDR3 is 13 residues. The CDR3 nucleotides are TGCGCCAGCAGCATAGGGGGAATAGAGACCCAGTACTTC. This sequence encodes CASSIGGIETQYF.

The rearrangement uses TRBV10-1 and TRBJ2-7, with TRBD2 matching over 12 bases. Germline V CDR1 and CDR2: WNHNN, SYGVQD (reference sequence). The J segment lost 3 bases and the V segment lost 4 bases, leaving 4 bases of the junction unmatched. This CDR3 has 15 amino acids. The CDR3, as DNA: TGCGCCAGCAGTGGAGGACTAGCGGGATACTACGAGCAGTACTTC. It codes for CASSGGLAGYYEQYF.

This chain connects TRBV5-3 to TRBJ1-3; the D is unclear. TRBV5-3 is an ORF for which the function is uncertain. Trimming shortened V by 9 bases and J by 0 bases, and 19 bases separated the two germline ends. The CDR3 consists of 16 residues. CDR3 in amino acids: CATTFRFASSGNTIYF. The CDR3 DNA reads TGTGCCACCACCTTCAGGTTTGCAAGCTCTGGAAACACCATATATTTT.

The rearrangement links TRBV30 to TRBJ1-1; 10 bases fit TRBD1. The V and J ends lost 8 bases and 4 bases, in that order; junction bases with no gene match: 4. The CDR3 has 12 amino acids. Germline V lookup: CDR1 GTSNPN, CDR2 SVGIG (reference sequence). The CDR3 is CAARQGATEAFF. CDR3 bases: TGTGCCGCCCGACAGGGGGCCACTGAAGCTTTCTTT.

V is TRBV18 and J is TRBJ1-2; D gene ambiguous. The CDR3 contains 16 residues. Trimming removed 2 bases at V and 0 bases at J, with 13 bases between. Germline V CDR1 and CDR2: KGHSH, LQKENI. The CDR3 spells CASSPGSGPSNYGYTF. The CDR3 bases are TGTGCCAGCTCACCAGGATCGGGTCCTTCTAACTATGGCTACACCTTC. Together with reference TRBV18 and TRBJ1-2, the CDR3 gives the full variable domain: NAGVMQNPRHLVRRRGQEARLRCSPMKGHSHVYWYRQLPEEGLKFMVYLQKENIIDESGMPKERFSAEFPKEGPSILRIQQVVRGDSAAYFCASSPGSGPSNYGYTFGSGTRLTVV.

The J gene is TRBJ2-7, the V gene TRBV4-3; D might be TRBD2 (5 bases). The CDR3 covers 16 residues. Trimming removed 0 bases from V and 0 bases from J, with 12 bases in between. Germline V gene sequence: CDR1 LGHNA, CDR2 YSLEER. The CDR3 here is CASSQDFGEGSYEQYF. For the CDR3, the DNA is TGCGCCAGCAGCCAAGACTTTGGCGAGGGCTCCTACGAGCAGTACTTC.

This clone was seen a single time. The V and J genes are TRBV28 and TRBJ2-1; 9 nucleotides match TRBD2. The junction had 7 bases not matched to a gene; V was cut back by 7 bases and J by 3 bases. The CDR3 has 15 amino acids. CDR1 MDHEN and CDR2 SYDVKM come from the germline V gene. The CDR3 region is CASIISGGLYNEQFF. The CDR3 DNA reads TGTGCCAGCATTATTAGCGGGGGCCTCTACAATGAGCAGTTCTTC.

This chain connects TRBV27 to TRBJ1-3; 11 bases fit TRBD1. Germline V gives CDR1 MNHEY, CDR2 SMNVEV (reference sequence). CDR3 length equals 16 residues. Trimming at V came to 5 bases and at J to 7 bases, leaving 10 bases not matched to a gene. The CDR3 DNA reads as TGTGCCAGCAGTCCCCGGGGGGGACAGGGGGTGAACACCATATATTTT. Translated: CASSPRGGQGVNTIYF.

The chain combines TRBV7-2 with TRBJ1-1; 9 bases agree with TRBD1. With 5 bases clipped from V and 4 bases from J, the junction kept 8 bases outside the gene matches. The CDR3 sequence is 15 residues long. CDR1 is SGHTA, CDR2 FQGNSA, per germline. CDR3 nucleotides: TGTGCCAGCAGCACCACCACAGGGGGCTCCACTGAAGCTTTCTTT. This sequence encodes CASSTTTGGSTEAFF.

This chain connects TRBV18 to TRBJ2-7, with TRBD2 matching 8 bases. Trimming at V came to 3 bases and at J to 9 bases, leaving 19 bases not matched to a gene. The CDR3 consists of 17 residues. Germline CDR1 KGHSH, CDR2 LQKENI. The CDR3 DNA is TGTGCCAGCTCACCGGGACGGGGGAAGGGACTAGGGACGTGGCAGTACTTC. It is translated as CASSPGRGKGLGTWQYF.

The V and J genes are TRBV10-3 and TRBJ2-7, with 8 bases matching TRBD1. The CDR3 extends over 15 amino acids. The J segment lost 0 bases and the V segment lost 9 bases, leaving 10 bases of the junction unmatched. CDR1 is ENHRY, CDR2 SYGVKD, per germline. CDR3 amino acids: CAIRMGTGNSYEQYF. CDR3 nucleotide sequence: TGTGCCATTCGAATGGGGACAGGCAACTCCTACGAGCAGTACTTC.

The chain couples TRBV27 to TRBJ2-3; TRBD2 aligns across 8 bases. V was clipped by 6 bases and J by 8 bases; unmatched bases: 10. This CDR3 is built from 14 residues. CDR1 MNHEY and CDR2 SMNVEV come from the germline V gene (reference sequence). CDR3 sequence (DNA): TGTGCCAGCAGACCGGGGGGGCTTTTAGGTACGCAGTATTTT. Translated: CASRPGGLLGTQYF.

V is TRBV12-3 or TRBV12-4 and J is TRBJ2-1; 7 nucleotides line up with TRBD1. V lost 6 bases and J lost 15; bases outside the gene matches: 11. The CDR3 runs to 12 residues. CDR3 DNA sequence: TGTGCCAGCAGCCGGGACAGTCCCTTTGGGTTCTTC. This sequence encodes CASSRDSPFGFF.

The gene calls are TRBV5-1 and TRBJ2-3, with D maybe TRBD2 (5 bases). Germline V gives CDR1 SGHRS, CDR2 YFSETQ. V lost 0 bases and J 3 bases, leaving 14 bases between the germline ends. The CDR3 sequence is 16 residues long. Here the CDR3 reads CASSLVGLPGTDTQYF. CDR3 sequence (DNA): TGCGCCAGCAGCTTGGTTGGGCTCCCGGGGACAGATACGCAGTATTTT.

This clone was found a few times. The chain joins TRBV9 to TRBJ2-1; 9 nucleotides agree with TRBD2. The V and J ends lost 4 bases and 6 bases, in that order; junction bases with no gene match: 8. CDR3 length: 15 amino acids. In germline, CDR1 is SGDLS, CDR2 YYNGEE. The CDR3 reads CASSPVSGSGNEQFF. CDR3 nucleotides: TGTGCCAGCAGCCCTGTTAGCGGGAGTGGCAATGAGCAGTTCTTC. Full variable domain (remainder filled in from reference TRBV9 and TRBJ2-1): DSGVTQTPKHLITATGQRVTLRCSPRSGDLSVYWYQQSLDQGLQFLIQYYNGEERAKGNILERFSAQQFPDLHSELNLSSLELGDSALYFCASSPVSGSGNEQFFGPGTRLTVL.

This sequence joins TRBV7-8 and TRBJ2-5, with TRBD2 matching 9 bases. The ends lost 5 bases at V and 6 bases at J; junction bases unmatched: 28. CDR3 length: 21 amino acids. In germline, CDR1 is SGHVS, CDR2 FQNEAQ. The CDR3 nucleotides read TGTGCCAGCAGCCCCCTCTTTCTTCCTTCACCGCGCGGGAGGGCCGAAAAGACCCAGTACTTC. Translation: CASSPLFLPSPRGRAEKTQYF.

The chain uses TRBV2 and TRBJ2-5; D perhaps matches TRBD2 (6 bases). The germline CDR1 and CDR2 sequences are SNHLY and FYNNEI. V was cut by 7 bases and J by 2 bases, with 11 bases left in between. The CDR3 loop spans 13 amino acids. The CDR3 DNA is TGTGCCAGCACTCGGGACTCACAAGAGACCCAGTACTTC. Translating it yields CASTRDSQETQYF.

The DNA for the CDR3 is TGTGCCAGCAGTGGATTAGACGGGAGCTCCTACGAGCAGTACTTC. This encodes CASSGLDGSSYEQYF. J is TRBJ2-7 and V is TRBV25-1; possible D gene TRBD2, 6 bases. Germline values: CDR1 MGHDK, CDR2 SYGVNS. This CDR3 comprises 15 residues. V lost 4 bases to trimming and J lost 0 bases, with 13 bases between them.

CDR3 amino acids: CASSQPHGQLNYGYTF. CDR3 in DNA: TGTGCCAGCAGCCAGCCCCACGGACAGCTAAACTATGGCTACACCTTC. The rearrangement joins TRBV4-2 to TRBJ1-2, with D perhaps TRBD1 (6 bases). The germline gives CDR1 LGHNA, CDR2 YNFKEQ. The CDR3 is made up of 16 amino acids. Deletions cut 3 bases from V and 2 bases from J, with 16 bases between.

This chain uses TRBV27 with TRBJ2-7; a possible D gene is TRBD2 (6 bases). With 8 bases removed from V and 4 bases from J, the gap between germline ends came to 15 bases. This CDR3 contains 13 residues. The germline V gene has CDR1 MNHEY and CDR2 SMNVEV (reference sequence). CDR3 sequence (DNA): TGTGCCAGCTTTACCCCCGGGGGTTACGAGCAGTACTTC. Translated, it gives CASFTPGGYEQYF.

The genes are TRBV9 and TRBJ2-1, with 7 positions matching TRBD2. The CDR3 is made up of 16 amino acids. V lost 0 bases to trimming and J lost 0 bases; unmatched junction nucleotides: 3. Per the germline V gene, CDR1 is SGDLS and CDR2 is YYNGEE. CDR3 nucleotide sequence: TGTGCCAGCAGCGTAGCTAGCGGTTACTCCTACAATGAGCAGTTCTTC. It specifies CASSVASGYSYNEQFF.

The CDR3 reads CASSFVRGLEYF. The CDR3, as DNA: TGTGCCAGCAGTTTCGTAAGGGGACTGGAGTACTTC. The J gene is TRBJ2-5, the V gene TRBV12-3 or TRBV12-4, with TRBD2 as a possible D gene (6 bases). The CDR3 covers 12 residues. The ends were cut back, 3 bases at V and 12 bases at J, with 14 bases in the middle.

The table lists this clone with a few counts. V and J are TRBV4-3 and TRBJ1-2, with 8 nucleotides matching TRBD1. Germline CDR1 and CDR2: LGHNA and YSLEER. The CDR3 consists of 14 residues. V was clipped by 1 base and J by 8 bases; unmatched bases: 6. The CDR3 sequence is CASSQGDRGHGYTF. The CDR3 bases are TGCGCCAGCAGCCAAGGAGACAGGGGCCACGGCTACACCTTC.

The chain is built from TRBV6-5 and TRBJ1-2, with 11 bases fitting TRBD1. V gave up 9 bases and J gave up 7 bases; unmatched junction bases: 10. The germline V gene has CDR1 MNHEY and CDR2 SVGAGI. This CDR3 is built from 14 residues. In nucleotides, the CDR3 is TGTGCCAGGGGGCGGGACAGGGGGTACGGTGGCTACACCTTC. It specifies CARGRDRGYGGYTF.

The CDR3: CASRRALLSGANVLTF. The CDR3, as DNA: TGTGCCAGCCGCAGGGCTTTGCTGTCTGGGGCCAACGTCCTGACTTTC. This chain joins TRBV2 and TRBJ2-6; D is possibly TRBD1 (5 bases). Germline V gene sequence: CDR1 SNHLY, CDR2 FYNNEI. Trimming took off 8 bases at V and 1 base at J, with 15 bases between the two ends. The CDR3 has 16 amino acids.

V is TRBV9 and J is TRBJ1-2, with D possibly TRBD1 on 5 matching bases. V was cut by 0 bases and J by 0 bases, with 12 bases left in between. In germline, CDR1 is SGDLS, CDR2 YYNGEE. The CDR3 length is 16 residues. Written as DNA, the CDR3 is TGTGCCAGCAGCGTAGCTTCGGGGGTAGCTAACTATGGCTACACCTTC. This encodes CASSVASGVANYGYTF.

The gene calls are TRBV5-1 and TRBJ1-3; D possibly corresponds to TRBD1 (6 bases). This CDR3 spans 16 amino acids. Per the germline V gene, CDR1 is SGHRS and CDR2 is YFSETQ. Deletions cut 4 bases from V and 2 bases from J, with 16 bases between. The CDR3 DNA reads TGCGCCAGCAGCCCGATGACAGGTGAAACTGGAAACACCATATATTTT. Protein sequence: CASSPMTGETGNTIYF.

This clone was seen a single time. The chain employs TRBV5-1 and TRBJ2-1, with TRBD1 identical over 7 bases. Germline V gives CDR1 SGHRS, CDR2 YFSETQ. CDR3 length: 17 amino acids. V dropped 4 bases and J dropped 4; count of bases not matched to a gene: 14. The DNA for the CDR3 is TGCGCCAGCAGCGAATTACCCGGGACAGCCGGGTACAATGAGCAGTTCTTC. As protein: CASSELPGTAGYNEQFF.